The next 4 T cell receptor beta chains were all read from a single sample in a study of blood T cell repertoires in COVID-19. Assay: immunoSEQ multiplex PCR; the TCRdb copy retains only in-frame clones and omits some. The sample contains about 180,000 clones, roughly nine tenths of which appear only once. Sequencing was done on a sample of peripheral blood. The source is a woman between 25 and 40 years old with active or convalescent COVID-19.

The V gene is TRBV7-9, the J gene TRBJ2-1; possible D gene TRBD2, 6 bases. The CDR3 is 17 amino acids. Trimming took 1 base from V and 6 from J, leaving 19 bases between them. From germline, CDR1 is SEHNR and CDR2 FQNEAQ (reference sequence). The CDR3 is CASSLEVPGPAGNEQFF. CDR3 bases: TGTGCCAGCAGCTTAGAGGTCCCGGGACCAGCGGGCAATGAGCAGTTCTTC.

V and J are TRBV5-4 and TRBJ1-2, with 8 bases identical to TRBD1. With 1 base clipped from V and 2 bases from J, the junction kept 7 bases outside the gene matches. Germline V gene sequence: CDR1 SGHNT, CDR2 YYREEE (reference sequence). The CDR3 is made up of 16 amino acids. This CDR3 is CASSLPGQGFNYGYTF. The CDR3 DNA is TGTGCCAGCAGCTTGCCCGGACAGGGCTTCAACTATGGCTACACCTTC.

This clone was recorded a few times. V gene TRBV7-9 combines with J gene TRBJ1-1; 7 nucleotides match TRBD1. Germline CDR1 SEHNR, CDR2 FQNEAQ (reference sequence). V trimming: 5 bases; J trimming: 2 bases; junction bases outside the gene matches: 8. The CDR3 sequence is 15 residues long. The CDR3 sequence: CASSTYRGPNTEAFF. The CDR3 DNA sequence: TGTGCCAGCAGCACGTACAGGGGACCAAACACTGAAGCTTTCTTT.

V gene TRBV6-5 combines with J gene TRBJ1-1; D unresolved. This CDR3 has 13 amino acids. CDR1 and CDR2 (germline): MNHEY, SVGAGI. Trimming pared 2 bases from V and 8 bases from J, leaving 12 bases between. In nucleotides, the CDR3 is TGTGCCAGCAGTTACGGTGGAGCACGAGAAGCTTTCTTT. This codes for CASSYGGAREAFF.